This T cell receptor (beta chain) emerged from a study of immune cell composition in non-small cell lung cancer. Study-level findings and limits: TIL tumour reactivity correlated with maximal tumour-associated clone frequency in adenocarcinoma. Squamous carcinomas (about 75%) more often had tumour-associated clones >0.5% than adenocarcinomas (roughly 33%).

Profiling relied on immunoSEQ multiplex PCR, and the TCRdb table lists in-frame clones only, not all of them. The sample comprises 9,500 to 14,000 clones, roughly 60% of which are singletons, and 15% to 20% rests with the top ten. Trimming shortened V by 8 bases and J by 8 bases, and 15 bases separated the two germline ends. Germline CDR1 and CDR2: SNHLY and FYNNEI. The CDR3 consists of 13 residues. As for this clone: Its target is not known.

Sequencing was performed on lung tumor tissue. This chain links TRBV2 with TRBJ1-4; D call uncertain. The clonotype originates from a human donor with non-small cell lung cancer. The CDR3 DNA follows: TGTGCCAGCCTGCGCGGACTCGCAGAAAAACTGTTTTTT. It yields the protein CASLRGLAEKLFF.